Following are 23 T cell receptor beta chains from one sample sequenced in a study of blood T cell repertoires in COVID-19. Only in-frame clones appear in the TCRdb table, and some are missing; sequencing was by immunoSEQ multiplex PCR. The sample lists about 110,000 clones; around four fifths were seen once. The sample consisted of peripheral blood. The receptors here all came from a woman aged 70 to 79 with acute or convalescent COVID-19.

The CDR3 reads CASSHLGAGVYEQFF. For the CDR3, the DNA is TGTGCCAGCAGCCACCTAGGGGCGGGAGTTTATGAGCAGTTCTTC. The chain joins TRBV7-9 to TRBJ2-1, with 7 bases identical to TRBD2. The germline gives CDR1 SEHNR, CDR2 FQNEAQ (reference sequence). The CDR3 loop spans 15 amino acids. Trimming cost V 5 bases and J 8 bases; bases outside gene matches: 12.

The V gene is TRBV21-1, the J gene TRBJ1-5. TRBV21-1 constitutes a pseudogene. CDR3 length equals 18 residues. The CDR3 sequence is CASSKDRWGVDSNQPQHF. The CDR3 DNA follows: TGTGCCAGCAGCAAAGACCGATGGGGGGTCGATAGCAATCAGCCCCAGCATTTT.

The V gene is TRBV28, the J gene TRBJ1-6; 9 bases agree with TRBD1. J lost 11 bases, V lost 5 bases, and 7 bases had no gene match. Germline V gene data show CDR1 as MDHEN and CDR2 as SYDVKM. The CDR3 is made up of 14 amino acids. The CDR3 loop is CASSPSTGGAPLHF. CDR3 sequence (DNA): TGTGCCAGCAGTCCGTCGACAGGGGGAGCACCCCTCCACTTT.

In DNA, the CDR3 is TGTGCCAGCAGCACCTTTGACAAGAACACTGAAGCTTTCTTT. Its translation is CASSTFDKNTEAFF. The chain combines TRBV3-1 (or the pseudogene TRBV3-2) with TRBJ1-1; D is undetermined. Germline V gene sequence: CDR1 LGHDT, CDR2 YNNKEL (reference sequence). Trimming took off 5 bases at V and 1 base at J, with 11 bases between the two ends. The CDR3 is 14 residues long.

The chain employs TRBV5-1 and TRBJ1-1; 7 bases match TRBD1. Trimming at V came to 5 bases and at J to 2 bases, leaving 6 bases not matched to a gene. This CDR3 comprises 14 residues. Germline assignment: CDR1 SGHRS and CDR2 YFSETQ. CDR3 loop: CASRPGQVNTEAFF. DNA of the CDR3: TGCGCCAGCAGACCTGGACAGGTCAACACTGAAGCTTTCTTT.

The table lists this clone with a few counts. V usage is TRBV28 and J usage is TRBJ1-6; 10 bases agree with TRBD1. From germline, CDR1 is MDHEN and CDR2 SYDVKM. V trimming: 6 bases; J trimming: 7 bases; junction bases outside the gene matches: 6. The CDR3 loop spans 15 amino acids. CDR3 residues: CASRPDRGQNSPLHF. CDR3 DNA: TGTGCCAGCAGACCCGACAGGGGGCAGAATTCACCCCTCCACTTT.

The CDR3 region has the DNA TGTGCCAGCAGCCAGGCTGAGACTGTCCGCTCTGGAAACACCATATATTTT. This sequence encodes CASSQAETVRSGNTIYF. This chain uses TRBV3-1 (or the pseudogene TRBV3-2) with TRBJ1-3; no firm D call. Germline V CDR1 and CDR2: LGHDT, YNNKEL (reference sequence). The V end lost 3 bases, the J end lost 0 bases, and 15 bases lay between the germline ends. The CDR3 totals 17 residues.

DNA of the CDR3: TGTGCCAGCAGCTCGCGGACATCTGGGGACACTGAAGCTTTCTTT. Translation gives CASSSRTSGDTEAFF. This chain joins TRBV7-8 and TRBJ1-1; D is possibly TRBD1 (5 bases). The V gene lost 4 bases and the J gene lost 3 bases, with 15 bases spanning the gap. The CDR3 has 15 residues. Germline assignment: CDR1 SGHVS and CDR2 FQNEAQ.

V usage is TRBV12-3 or TRBV12-4 and J usage is TRBJ1-3, with 8 bases matching TRBD1. This CDR3 region has 12 residues. The ends lost 7 bases at V and 4 bases at J; junction bases unmatched: 0. DNA for the CDR3: TGTGCCAGCACAGGGGGCGGAAACACCATATATTTT. Translated: CASTGGGNTIYF.

This chain's CDR3 is CASSLGSGRIEQFF. CDR3 nucleotide sequence: TGTGCCAGCAGCTTGGGTAGCGGGAGAATTGAGCAGTTCTTC. The V call is TRBV28, the J call TRBJ2-1, with 9 bases fitting TRBD2. The CDR3 is made up of 14 amino acids. Germline values: CDR1 MDHEN, CDR2 SYDVKM. The J segment lost 9 bases and the V segment lost 6 bases, leaving 9 bases of the junction unmatched.

The chain uses TRBV12-2 and TRBJ2-6; no DNA check was done on the table's D call, TRBD2. TRBV12-2 is assigned pseudogene status. This CDR3 has 19 residues. The CDR3 bases are TGTGCAAGTCGCTTATGCTGTAGCGGGGGGCGCCCTGGGGCCAACGTCCTGACTTTC. Its translation: CASRLCCSGGRPGANVLTF.

This rearrangement joins TRBV7-2 to TRBJ2-1, with TRBD2 matching 11 bases. This CDR3 has 19 residues. From germline, CDR1 is SGHTA and CDR2 FQGNSA. V lost 4 bases and J lost 5; bases outside the gene matches: 16. The CDR3 region is CASSSKLGLAVGRNNEQFF. In DNA form, the CDR3 reads TGTGCCAGCAGCTCGAAGTTGGGACTAGCGGTTGGAAGGAACAATGAGCAGTTCTTC.

CDR3 sequence: CASSISGTGYSPLHF. The CDR3 DNA follows: TGTGCCAGCAGCATCTCGGGGACAGGGTATTCACCCCTCCACTTT. The chain links TRBV7-2 to TRBJ1-6; 9 nucleotides align to TRBD1. The CDR3 spans 15 residues. Germline CDR1 is SGHTA and CDR2 is FQGNSA. The trim removed 5 bases at V and 8 bases at J, leaving 7 bases unmatched.

The chain links TRBV7-3 to TRBJ2-3, with D maybe TRBD1 (5 bases). CDR1 is SGHTA and CDR2 is FQGTGA in the germline V gene. Trimming shortened V by 5 bases and J by 1 base, and 13 bases separated the two germline ends. This CDR3 contains 15 residues. CDR3 DNA: TGTGCCAGCAGCCCTGACAGTTTGGGCACAGATACGCAGTATTTT. This encodes CASSPDSLGTDTQYF.

V is TRBV28 and J is TRBJ1-2; 8 bases agree with TRBD1. V lost 6 bases, J lost 5 bases, and 17 bases stayed unmatched. This CDR3 contains 17 residues. Germline V gene sequence: CDR1 MDHEN, CDR2 SYDVKM. DNA of the CDR3: TGTGCCAGCAGCCGGGTAGATGAGACAGGGGCCGGGTATGGCTACACCTTC. Translating gives CASSRVDETGAGYGYTF.

This chain links TRBV7-9 with TRBJ1-1, with unresolved D. The CDR3 totals 17 residues. In germline, CDR1 is SEHNR, CDR2 FQNEAQ (reference sequence). Trimming pared 5 bases from V and 1 base from J, leaving 20 bases between. CDR3 sequence reads: CASSQRAFIPRNTEAFF. The CDR3 bases are TGTGCCAGCAGCCAACGAGCGTTCATACCCAGGAACACTGAAGCTTTCTTT.

The V call is TRBV29-1, the J call TRBJ1-5; D might be TRBD1 (6 bases). V lost 6 bases and J lost 3, with 12 bases in between. The CDR3 runs 13 residues. Germline values: CDR1 SQVTM, CDR2 ANQGSEA. CDR3 amino acids: CSVKDSYNQPQHF. Written as DNA, the CDR3 is TGCAGCGTAAAGGACAGCTACAATCAGCCCCAGCATTTT. Supplemented by reference TRBV29-1 and TRBJ1-5, the full variable domain reads SAVISQKPSRDICQRGTSLTIQCQVDSQVTMMFWYRQQPGQSLTLIATANQGSEATYESGFVIDKFPISRPNLTFSTLTVSNMSPEDSSIYLCSVKDSYNQPQHFGDGTRLSIL.

This chain connects TRBV5-1 to TRBJ1-1, with D possibly matching TRBD1 (5 bases). Trimming left V 2 bases short and J 8 bases short, with 13 bases between. Germline CDR1 SGHRS, CDR2 YFSETQ. The CDR3 runs 13 residues. The CDR3 DNA reads TGCGCCAGCAGCTTAGCGGGACTATCCGAAGCTTTCTTT. Translating it yields CASSLAGLSEAFF. Combining the CDR3 with reference TRBV5-1 and TRBJ1-1 gives the whole variable domain KAGVTQTPRYLIKTRGQQVTLSCSPISGHRSVSWYQQTPGQGLQFLFEYFSETQRNKGNFPGRFSGRQFSNSRSEMNVSTLELGDSALYLCASSLAGLSEAFFGQGTRLTVV.

V usage is TRBV4-1 and J usage is TRBJ1-2; D not certain. The germline V and J ends were trimmed by 1 base and 4 bases, with 13 bases remaining between them. This CDR3 contains 15 residues. In germline, CDR1 is MGHRA, CDR2 YSYEKL. CDR3 loop: CASSQGGGILYGYTF. The CDR3 DNA reads as TGCGCCAGCAGCCAAGGAGGAGGGATACTCTATGGCTACACCTTC.

V usage is TRBV30 and J usage is TRBJ2-7, with 8 nucleotides matching TRBD1. This CDR3 is 14 amino acids long. With 3 bases clipped from V and 0 bases from J, the junction kept 4 bases outside the gene matches. The V gene's germline CDR1 is GTSNPN and CDR2 SVGIG (reference sequence). CDR3 in amino acids: CAWSWTGSSYEQYF. The CDR3 coding sequence is TGTGCCTGGAGCTGGACAGGGAGCTCCTACGAGCAGTACTTC.

The chain couples TRBV5-1 to TRBJ2-2, with 11 nucleotides matching TRBD2. The V and J ends lost 1 base and 4 bases, in that order; junction bases with no gene match: 15. The CDR3 extends over 20 amino acids. Germline V gene data show CDR1 as SGHRS and CDR2 as YFSETQ. In nucleotides, the CDR3 is TGCGCCAGCAGCTTGTACCGGGGACTAGCGGCCCTGGCGGGCACCGGGGAGCTGTTTTTT. The encoded protein is CASSLYRGLAALAGTGELFF.

The chain combines TRBV27 with TRBJ2-1; 10 nucleotides align to TRBD2. CDR3 size: 17 residues. In germline, CDR1 is MNHEY, CDR2 SMNVEV (reference sequence). With 4 bases clipped from V and 5 bases from J, the junction kept 11 bases outside the gene matches. For the CDR3, the DNA is TGTGCCAGCAGTTCAAGACCGGGACTAGCGATAAACAATGAGCAGTTCTTC. Translated, it gives CASSSRPGLAINNEQFF.

The chain links TRBV28 to TRBJ1-5; D gene unclear. Trimming left V 5 bases short and J 0 bases short, with 11 bases between. CDR3 size: 15 residues. The germline gives CDR1 MDHEN, CDR2 SYDVKM. The CDR3 is CASSIEGYSNQPQHF. CDR3 sequence (DNA): TGTGCCAGCAGTATTGAGGGATATAGCAATCAGCCCCAGCATTTT.